What follows describes a single T cell receptor beta chain. The data were obtained in a study of blood T cell repertoires in COVID-19. This CDR3 contains 14 residues. J lost 3 bases, V lost 4 bases, and 6 bases had no gene match. Germline assignment: CDR1 SEHNR and CDR2 FQNEAQ (reference sequence). This table comes from immunoSEQ multiplex PCR, and its TCRdb copy is limited to in-frame clones, with some not included. This table has about 20,000 clones, 70% to 90% appearing once. The V call is TRBV7-9, the J call TRBJ2-7; 7 bases line up with TRBD2. Sequencing was carried out using peripheral blood. This receptor was obtained from a human donor with active COVID-19. The donor label of this sample is uncertain. CDR3 sequence reads: CASSSEGGSYEQYF. The CDR3 coding sequence is TGTGCCAGCAGCTCCGAGGGAGGGAGCTACGAGCAGTACTTC.